The next 19 T cell receptor beta chains were all read from a single sample in a study of CD8 T cells in ankylosing spondylitis (dated by TCRdb to about 2017). The library was built by means of 5' RACE. The reads were generated on an Illumina HiSeq 2500. The public reads were run again by TCRdb, first through fastp at Q25 and then through MiXCR, and only productive beta chains were kept. A single entry per CDR3 protein holds the most common genes and DNA from its merged rows. For this sample there are a few hundred thousand distinct CDR3 sequences; approximately 20% appear just once. The leading ten clones occupy more than 25% of the sample. The sequencing sample was made of blood, either unsorted or a sorted T cell fraction (not recorded which). The receptors stem from a male donor with ankylosing spondylitis or in good health (not recorded which).

The rearrangement links TRBV11-2 to TRBJ2-2; D gene uncertain. The ends were cut back, 3 bases at V and 5 bases at J, with 7 bases in the middle. In germline, CDR1 is SGHAT, CDR2 FQNNGV. This CDR3 has 13 residues. The CDR3 region is CASSFRKTGELFF. The CDR3 coding sequence is TGTGCCAGCAGCTTCCGTAAGACCGGGGAGCTGTTTTTT.

This clonotype was recorded many times. V gene TRBV27 combines with J gene TRBJ2-7, with D perhaps assigned TRBD1 or TRBD2 (5 bases each). Germline assignment: CDR1 MNHEY and CDR2 SMNVEV (reference sequence). The ends were cut back, 1 base at V and 1 base at J, with 11 bases in the middle. The CDR3 has 15 residues. Here the CDR3 DNA reads TGTGCCAGCAGTTTATTAATGGGGACGTCCTACGAGCAGTACTTC. Translating it yields CASSLLMGTSYEQYF.

The chain joins TRBV25-1 to TRBJ2-3, with D unclear. V lost 7 bases and J 4 bases, leaving 15 bases between the germline ends. Germline V gene sequence: CDR1 MGHDK, CDR2 SYGVNS. This CDR3 region has 14 residues. The CDR3 protein is CASTPIAQSDTQYF. CDR3 DNA: TGTGCCAGCACCCCTATCGCACAGTCAGATACGCAGTATTTT. Complete variable domain (other parts from reference TRBV25-1 and TRBJ2-3): EADIYQTPRYLVIGTGKKITLECSQTMGHDKMYWYQQDPGMELHLIHYSYGVNSTEKGDLSSESTVSRIRTEHFPLTLESARPSHTSQYLCASTPIAQSDTQYFGPGTRLTVL.

V usage is TRBV20-1 and J usage is TRBJ1-2, with D maybe TRBD1 (6 bases). Germline-derived CDR1 and CDR2 are DFQATT and SNEGSKA (reference sequence). This CDR3 is 13 amino acids long. Trimming took off 2 bases at V and 2 bases at J, with 9 bases between the two ends. CDR3 coding DNA: TGCAGTGCTAGAAAGGGACAAAACTATGGCTACACCTTC. This codes for CSARKGQNYGYTF.

This clonotype showed up just a few times. The chain has TRBV12-3 or TRBV12-4 and TRBJ1-1; D remains ambiguous. The CDR3 contains 14 residues. V was shortened by 3 bases and J by 5 bases, with 13 bases between the two germline ends. The CDR3 loop is CASSLPGSETEAFF. The CDR3 region has the DNA TGTGCCAGCAGTTTGCCCGGGTCAGAAACTGAAGCTTTCTTT.

This chain joins TRBV6-1 and TRBJ2-1; 10 bases line up with TRBD2. CDR1 is MNHNS and CDR2 is SASEGT in the germline V gene. CDR3 length equals 13 residues. Losses at the gene ends were 6 bases for V and 6 bases for J; bases not matched to a gene: 2. The CDR3 nucleotides read TGTGCCAGCAGAAGCGGGGGGGGCAATGAGCAGTTCTTC. Its translation is CASRSGGGNEQFF.

A few counts support this clonotype. The chain couples TRBV9 to TRBJ2-7; the D is unclear. Germline V gene sequence: CDR1 SGDLS, CDR2 YYNGEE. The germline V and J ends were trimmed by 4 bases and 4 bases, with 15 bases remaining between them. The CDR3 has 14 residues. The chain's CDR3 is CASSPTMEEYEQYF. The CDR3 DNA follows: TGTGCCAGCAGCCCTACAATGGAAGAGTACGAGCAGTACTTC.

This clonotype was detected only a few times. The rearrangement uses TRBV12-3 or TRBV12-4 and TRBJ1-3, with D perhaps TRBD1 (6 bases). Trimming removed 3 bases at V and 4 bases at J, with 19 bases between. The CDR3 spans 17 residues. The CDR3 sequence: CASSFRPDRKPGNTIYF. DNA of the CDR3: TGTGCCAGCAGTTTTAGGCCTGACAGGAAGCCCGGAAACACCATATATTTT.

There are a few counts of this clonotype. The J gene is TRBJ2-1, the V gene TRBV3-1; D is ambiguous. V was trimmed by 4 bases and J by 3 bases, leaving 22 bases between them. The V gene's germline CDR1 is LGHDT and CDR2 YNNKEL (reference sequence). The CDR3 is 18 amino acids. The DNA for the CDR3 is TGTGCCAGCAGCCGCTCCCCGTCGAGCCCTCACGTCTACAATGAGCAGTTCTTC. It translates to CASSRSPSSPHVYNEQFF.

This chain connects TRBV4-1 to TRBJ2-7; perhaps D is TRBD1 or TRBD2 (6 bases each). Germline CDR1 is MGHRA and CDR2 is YSYEKL. The CDR3 sequence is 15 residues long. V gave up 1 base and J gave up 2 bases, with 12 bases separating them. CDR3 sequence reads: CASSQVEGGPYEQYF. The CDR3 nucleotides read TGCGCCAGCAGCCAAGTAGAGGGGGGCCCCTACGAGCAGTACTTC.

This clonotype came up many times. The chain recombines TRBV3-1 with TRBJ1-1, with D unresolved. V lost 4 bases and J 0 bases, leaving 12 bases between the germline ends. This CDR3 has 15 amino acids. Germline lookup yields CDR1 LGHDT and CDR2 YNNKEL (reference sequence). The CDR3 DNA sequence: TGTGCCAGCAGCCTCGGTTGGTCGATGAACACTGAAGCTTTCTTT. This gives the protein CASSLGWSMNTEAFF.

The chain has TRBV4-2 and TRBJ2-7; 9 positions match TRBD2. Germline V lookup: CDR1 LGHNA, CDR2 YNFKEQ. The CDR3 runs 15 residues. Unmatched junction bases numbered 6, after V lost 1 base and J lost 5 bases. This chain's CDR3 is CASSQGGGDGNEQYF. The CDR3 DNA sequence: TGTGCCAGCAGCCAAGGCGGGGGGGACGGCAACGAGCAGTACTTC.

This clonotype has a count of ten or more. V and J are TRBV4-1 and TRBJ2-4; 7 bases align to TRBD2. The CDR3 is 15 amino acids. V gave up 0 bases and J gave up 6 bases; unmatched junction bases: 5. Germline V gene sequence: CDR1 MGHRA, CDR2 YSYEKL. CDR3 nucleotides: TGCGCCAGCAGCCAAGATGATGGCGGGAGAAACATTCAGTACTTC. As protein: CASSQDDGGRNIQYF.

This clonotype came up many times. The CDR3: CASSQEAGDYEQYF. In DNA, the CDR3 is TGCGCCAGCAGCCAAGAGGCAGGGGACTACGAGCAGTACTTC. This chain connects TRBV4-1 to TRBJ2-7; D is perhaps TRBD1 (6 bases). The V and J ends lost 0 bases and 3 bases respectively, with 9 bases between them. The CDR3 sequence is 14 residues long. CDR1 is MGHRA, CDR2 YSYEKL, per germline.

This clonotype occurred many times. The chain couples TRBV7-9 to TRBJ1-5; TRBD1 aligns across 9 bases. V was pared by 0 bases and J by 3 bases, with 6 bases of the junction left unmatched. Germline V lookup: CDR1 SEHNR, CDR2 FQNEAQ (reference sequence). The CDR3 covers 17 residues. CDR3 sequence (DNA): TGTGCCAGCAGCTTAGCGCGGACAGGGGTGGACAATCAGCCCCAGCATTTT. Translating it yields CASSLARTGVDNQPQHF. The full variable domain, with the rest looked up from reference TRBV7-9 and TRBJ1-5, is DTGVSQNPRHKITKRGQNVTFRCDPISEHNRLYWYRQTLGQGPEFLTYFQNEAQLEKSRLLSDRFSAERPKGSFSTLEIQRTEQGDSAMYLCASSLARTGVDNQPQHFGDGTRLSIL.

V is TRBV7-2 and J is TRBJ2-1, with D perhaps assigned TRBD1 or TRBD2 (6 bases each). There are 15 residues in the CDR3. The germline V gene has CDR1 SGHTA and CDR2 FQGNSA. V dropped 6 bases and J dropped 2 bases, with 14 bases sitting between them. The CDR3 DNA reads TGTGCCAGCAGGGAGAGGGGGGCAACCTACAATGAGCAGTTCTTC. This encodes CASRERGATYNEQFF.

This clonotype was detected only a few times. The gene calls are TRBV3-1 and TRBJ2-3, with unresolved D. Germline V CDR1 and CDR2: LGHDT, YNNKEL (reference sequence). The ends were cut back, 0 bases at V and 4 bases at J, with 11 bases in the middle. This CDR3 spans 15 amino acids. CDR3 amino acids: CASSQESPTPDTQYF. The CDR3 DNA is TGTGCCAGCAGCCAAGAAAGTCCGACCCCAGATACGCAGTATTTT.

The rearrangement uses TRBV4-1 and TRBJ2-5; D is undetermined. The CDR3 runs 15 residues. The V gene's germline CDR1 is MGHRA and CDR2 YSYEKL. Trimming stripped 0 bases from V and 1 base from J, with 9 bases between. The CDR3 protein is CASSQDMRSQETQYF. In DNA form, the CDR3 reads TGCGCCAGCAGCCAAGATATGCGGAGCCAAGAGACCCAGTACTTC.

In its sample, this clonotype was seen a few times. The chain links TRBV5-5 to TRBJ1-4; D unresolved. The length of the CDR3 is 16 residues. In germline, CDR1 is SGHKS, CDR2 YYEKEE (reference sequence). V lost 0 bases to trimming and J lost 0 bases, with 9 bases between them. The CDR3, as DNA: TGTGCCAGCAGCTTGGTTGTGGGTCCAACTAATGAAAAACTGTTTTTT. Translation gives CASSLVVGPTNEKLFF.